This is a list of T cell receptor beta chains from one sample in a study of CD8 T cells in Susac syndrome. TCRdb re-called the immunoSEQ multiplex PCR reads with MiXCR, one entry per CDR3 protein. Counted here are about 47,000 distinct CDR3 sequences, 80% to 95% occurring once; the ten biggest clones make up around 0.42%. The sample was CD8+ T cells from PBMCs. Receptors originate from a human donor in good health. The CDR3 runs from the conserved cysteine through the conserved F or W. The D gene is left open where the match is weak. The size of a clone is reported for some rows only, either as once, few or many, or as a class for expanded clones.

>.|TRBV4-3|TRBJ2-7|.
CASSYDRDIFYEQYF
TGCGCCAGCAGCTACGACCGGGACATATTCTACGAGCAGTACTTC
>.|TRBV6-2/TRBV6-3|TRBJ2-7|TRBD2
CASSYSGSGATYEQYF
TGTGCCAGCAGTTATTCCGGGAGCGGGGCTACCTACGAGCAGTACTTC
>once|TRBV11-2|TRBJ2-7|.
CASSPLGRVNEQYF
TGTGCCAGCAGCCCCCTGGGCAGGGTCAACGAGCAGTACTTC
>.|TRBV9|TRBJ2-7|TRBD2
CASSVDSGATYEQYF
TGTGCCAGCAGCGTAGATAGCGGGGCCACCTACGAGCAGTACTTC
>few|TRBV7-9|TRBJ1-2|.
CASSPVSSGYGYTF
TGTGCCAGCAGCCCTGTGTCGTCGGGCTATGGCTACACTTTC
>.|TRBV20-1|TRBJ2-4|TRBD2
CSVNERGGQYIQYF
TGCAGTGTTAATGAGCGGGGGGGTCAGTACATTCAGTACTTC
>.|TRBV6-1|TRBJ2-7|.
CASSKTATYEQYF
TGTGCCAGCAGTAAGACGGCTACCTACGAGCAGTACTTC
>once|TRBV2|TRBJ2-3|.
CASKPSGPADTQYF
TGTGCCAGCAAGCCGAGTGGCCCCGCAGATACGCAGTATTTT
>.|TRBV15|TRBJ2-1|TRBD1
CATSRDGTGHNEQFF
TGTGCCACCAGCAGAGATGGGACAGGGCACAATGAGCAGTTCTTC
>.|TRBV7-9|TRBJ1-1|.
CATAPTNTEAFF
TGTGCCACCGCCCCGACGAACACTGAAGCTTTCTTT
>.|TRBV7-9|TRBJ2-1|TRBD2
CASSSQSRLAIDEQFF
TGTGCCAGCAGCTCCCAGTCCCGACTAGCCATCGATGAGCAGTTCTTC